This T cell receptor (beta chain) derives from a study of blood T cell repertoires in COVID-19. Study-wide background: COVID-19 samples from acute and convalescent phases originated in the United States, Italy and Spain. PBMCs, B-cell-depleted T cells, or T cells were the source of the cDNA or gDNA that made up the material.

This CDR3 is 15 amino acids long. The V and J ends lost 5 bases and 2 bases, in that order; junction bases with no gene match: 6. Germline V lookup: CDR1 LNHDA, CDR2 SQIVND (reference sequence). In the source study's methods: The authors estimated nucleated cell counts from reference gene primer amplification. Profiling relied on immunoSEQ multiplex PCR, and the TCRdb table lists in-frame clones only, not all of them. That table gives V, J and clone size, and the DNA gave D and trimming. The data contain about 200,000 clones, almost 85% of them seen just once; the ten biggest clones take up 7.6%. The gene calls are TRBV19 and TRBJ2-7, with 10 bases that match TRBD2. This sequence originates from a woman aged 45-59 years with active or convalescent COVID-19. Sequencing was performed on peripheral blood. CDR3 sequence (DNA): TGTGCCAGTAGTTACGGACTAGCGGCTACCTACGAGCAGTACTTC. Translated: CASSYGLAATYEQYF.